Detailed here is one T cell receptor (beta chain). Its antigen is still unknown. The data were taken from a study of OX40 agonist ivuxolimab in advanced cancers. Findings and caveats of the study: The mean number of expanded clones was higher in CD8+ T cells than in CD4+. CD4+ and CD8+ blood T cells expanded clonally by week 6 at 0.1 to 3.0 mg/kg. Among the lowest peripheral clonal expansion occurred in 0.1-3.0 mg/kg partial responders.

Produced via immunoSEQ multiplex PCR; TCRdb's table is partial and in-frame only. The repertoire consists of about 73,000 clones, with roughly 86% occurring once and the leading ten covering approximately 0.63%. The CDR3 is 14 amino acids. The source was CD4+ or CD8+ T cells sorted from blood, collected in a trial of the OX40 agonist ivuxolimab. The chain is built from TRBV21-1 and TRBJ1-4. TRBV21-1 is tagged as a pseudogene. The sequence derives from an adult with an advanced solid tumor such as melanoma, head and neck, liver or kidney cancer. The CDR3 loop is CASTPLRGNEKLFF. The CDR3 DNA follows: TGTGCCAGCACCCCGTTGCGCGGTAATGAAAAACTGTTTTTT.